The subject of this entry is one T cell receptor beta chain. This sample was included in a study of human CD4 T cells and Enterobacteriaceae. The CDR3 runs 15 residues. Deep-level sequencing, detecting one cell in 200,000, covered ex vivo memory CD4+. This table comes from immunoSEQ multiplex PCR, and its TCRdb copy is limited to in-frame clones, with some not included. There are 27,000 or so clones in the sample; roughly 80% occur only once, and around 1% lies in the top ten. All CD4+ cells other than CD45RA+CCR7+CD95- naive cells were sorted as memory, over 95% pure. The material sequenced was memory CD4+ T cells from blood. The V call is TRBV21-1, the J call TRBJ2-1; no check of the table's D call, TRBD1, against the DNA was made. TRBV21-1 is a pseudogene segment. The receptor comes from a human donor in good health. The CDR3 spells CASSRQGRSNHEQFF. The DNA of the CDR3 is TGTGCCAGCAGCAGACAGGGTAGGTCGAATCATGAGCAGTTCTTC.